What follows is one TCR beta chain and its context. The data derive from a study of blood T cell repertoires in COVID-19. Study details: Samples of COVID-19 (acute and convalescent) were obtained from the United States, Italy and Spain. T cells, B-cell-depleted T cells, or PBMCs supplied cDNA or gDNA.

J gave up 12 bases and V 2 bases, and 7 bases lay outside the gene matches. Germline V gene data show CDR1 as LGHDT and CDR2 as YNNKEL (reference sequence). This CDR3 is built from 13 residues. Original processing notes: Amplifying reference gene primers gave estimates of nucleated cell counts. Assay used: immunoSEQ multiplex PCR; TCRdb lists only in-frame clones, some missing. D and trimming come from the DNA, and the V and J calls and clone size come from that table. The repertoire includes more than 150,000 clones, nearly 80% of them detected once, and over 11% sits in the top ten. Sequencing was carried out using peripheral blood. The TCR comes from a woman aged 80 or older with acute or convalescent COVID-19. The chain has TRBV3-1 (or the pseudogene TRBV3-2) and TRBJ2-7; TRBD2 matches 10 bases. This chain's CDR3 is CASSQKEREGLYF. Here the CDR3 DNA reads TGTGCCAGCAGCCAAAAGGAGCGGGAGGGACTGTACTTC.